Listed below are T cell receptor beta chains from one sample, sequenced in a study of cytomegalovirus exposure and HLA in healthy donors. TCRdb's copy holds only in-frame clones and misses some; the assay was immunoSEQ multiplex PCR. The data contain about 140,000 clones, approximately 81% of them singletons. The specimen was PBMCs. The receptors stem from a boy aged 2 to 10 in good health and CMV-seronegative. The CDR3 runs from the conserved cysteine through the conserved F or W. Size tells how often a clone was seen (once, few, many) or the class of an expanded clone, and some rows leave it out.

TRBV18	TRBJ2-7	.	CASSPGSSRSVQYF
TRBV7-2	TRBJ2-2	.	CASSTATGGDQVPTGELFF
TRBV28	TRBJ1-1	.	CASSSRGGLRTEAFF
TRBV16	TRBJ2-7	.	CASSQRARGWDEQYF
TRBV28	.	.	CASRAPGSAEQYF
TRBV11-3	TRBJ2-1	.	CASSRSGQGRNEQFF
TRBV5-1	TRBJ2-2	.	CASSLGTSNGELFF
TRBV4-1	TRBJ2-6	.	CASSQDRGSGANVLTF
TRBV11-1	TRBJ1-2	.	CASSLGGFYGYTF
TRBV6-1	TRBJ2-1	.	CATWGGLVASDEQFF
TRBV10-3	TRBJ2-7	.	CAISVLKDRIEYEQYF
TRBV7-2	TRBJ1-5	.	CASSLRVHSNQPQHF
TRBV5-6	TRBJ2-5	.	CASSLAVAETQYF
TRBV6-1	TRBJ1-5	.	CASSGTGGYSNQPQHF
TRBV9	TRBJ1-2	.	CASSEGPGTLDGYTF
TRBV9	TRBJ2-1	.	CASSVSLRIAGIDAHYNEQFF
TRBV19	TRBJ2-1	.	CASSLQGRRYNEQFF
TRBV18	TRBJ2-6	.	CASSPRGGSGANVLTF
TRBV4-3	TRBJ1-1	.	CASSPSRQFLNTEAFF
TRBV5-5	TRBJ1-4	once	CASNEPGQPTNEKLFF
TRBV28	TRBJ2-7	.	CASSGPGFSYEQYF
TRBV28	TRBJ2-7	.	CASSPLMDTGSYEQYF
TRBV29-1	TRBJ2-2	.	CSGRGNTGELFF
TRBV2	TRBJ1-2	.	CASGADRRSGYTF
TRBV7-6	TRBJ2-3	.	CASSLGGGKQYF
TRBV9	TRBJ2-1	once	CASSVALAGANLYNEQFF
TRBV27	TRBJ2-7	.	CASRMDRGYEQYF
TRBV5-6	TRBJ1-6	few	CASSLEGALYNSPLHF
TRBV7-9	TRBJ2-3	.	CASSLGGSLTDTQYF
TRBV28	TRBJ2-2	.	CASSAPGQGSKGELFF
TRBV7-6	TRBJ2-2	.	CASSLSPTGGGTYTGELFF
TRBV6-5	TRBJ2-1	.	CASRKGQNNEQFF
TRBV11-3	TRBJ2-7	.	CASSAGTGYEQYF
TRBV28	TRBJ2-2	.	CASNRQGSTGELFF
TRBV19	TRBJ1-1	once	CASQFGQGGLNTEAFF
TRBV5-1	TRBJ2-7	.	CASSLGQGSELQYF
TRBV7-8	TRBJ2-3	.	CASSLEGPFRLVDPQYF
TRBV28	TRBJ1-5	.	CASSTDGLNNQPQHF
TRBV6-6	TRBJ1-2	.	CASSPQGYYGYTF
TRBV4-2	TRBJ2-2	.	CASSQTGLAGNTGELFF